The rows below give T cell receptor beta chains drawn from one sample of a study of blood T cells in healthy people across ages. TCRdb re-called the 5' RACE reads with MiXCR, one entry per CDR3 protein. Among 700,000 or so distinct CDR3 sequences, approximately 21% were seen once, and the ten largest hold roughly 22%. Input material: blood. Receptors originate from a man in his sixties or seventies in good health. Each CDR3 is given with its conserved first and last residue. D genes are given only for firm matches. Some rows mark clone size as missing; the rest say once, few, many or name a class of expanded clone.

TRBJ1-2 | NA | TRBV20-1 | NA | TGCAGTGCTATTCCCGGCCCGATGGGTGGCTACACCTTC | CSAIPGPMGGYTF
TRBJ2-5 | many | TRBV18 | NA | TGTGCCAGCTCAAACACGGGCAGTCAAGAGACCCAGTACTTC | CASSNTGSQETQYF
TRBJ1-2 | NA | TRBV24-1 | NA | TGTGCCACCAGTGACGGGTTGGCCTATGGCTACACCTTC | CATSDGLAYGYTF
TRBJ2-1 | NA | TRBV20-1 | TRBD2 | TGCAGTGCTAGGGGACTAGCGGGAGCTAGGAATGAGCAGTTCTTC | CSARGLAGARNEQFF
TRBJ1-5 | few | TRBV20-1 | TRBD1 | TGCAGTGCTAGAGATGGCCGGACAGGGATACAGCCCCAGCATTTT | CSARDGRTGIQPQHF
TRBJ1-6 | few | TRBV20-1 | NA | TGCAGTGCTCCCGGACGGACTTCACCCCTCCACTTT | CSAPGRTSPLHF
TRBJ2-7 | once | TRBV15 | NA | TGTGCCACCAGCAGAGGAGGACCGAAAAGCTCCTACGAGCAGTACTTC | CATSRGGPKSSYEQYF
TRBJ1-1 | NA | TRBV7-9 | NA | TGTGCCAGCAGCTTAGAAGGGAATGAAGCTTTCTTT | CASSLEGNEAFF
TRBJ2-4 | NA | TRBV5-1 | TRBD1 | TGCGCCAGCAGCTTGGGGAAACAGGGGATGGACATTCAGTACTTC | CASSLGKQGMDIQYF
TRBJ1-5 | few | TRBV6-1 | NA | TGTGCCACAGGGAGGGAGGTTAGGCAGCCCCAGCATTTT | CATGREVRQPQHF
TRBJ2-3 | NA | TRBV6-2/TRBV6-3 | NA | TGTGCCAGCAGTTACCCTAGGGTTCCAGATACGCAGTATTTT | CASSYPRVPDTQYF
TRBJ2-3 | few | TRBV4-3 | NA | TGCGCCAGCAGCCCGGCAGGAAGGGTCGGGCGGAACCCCTCAGCGGATACGCAGTATTTT | CASSPAGRVGRNPSADTQYF
TRBJ2-7 | NA | TRBV5-1 | NA | TGCGCCAGCAGCTTGTCATCTGGGGCCCCGTACGAGCAGTACTTC | CASSLSSGAPYEQYF
TRBJ2-7 | NA | TRBV12-3/TRBV12-4 | NA | TGTGCCAGCAGCCCGGGAGTACCACCAGAGCAGTACTTC | CASSPGVPPEQYF
TRBJ2-7 | NA | TRBV15 | NA | TGTGCCACCAGCAGAGGTAACGAGCAGTACTTC | CATSRGNEQYF
TRBJ2-3 | NA | TRBV4-1 | TRBD1 | TGCGCCAGCAGCCAAGATCCCAGGGGGAGCACAGATACGCAGTATTTT | CASSQDPRGSTDTQYF
TRBJ2-5 | few | TRBV6-1 | TRBD2 | TGTGCCAGCGACATCAGGACTAGCGGGGGGACAAAAGAGACCCAGTACTTC | CASDIRTSGGTKETQYF
TRBJ2-1 | few | TRBV12-3/TRBV12-4 | TRBD2 | TGTGCCAGCAGGTTGACTAGCGGGAGAAGGAATGAGCAGTTCTTC | CASRLTSGRRNEQFF
TRBJ2-1 | NA | TRBV13 | NA | TGCGCCAGGACCCCTAGCGATGAGCAGTTCTTC | CARTPSDEQFF
TRBJ1-1 | once | TRBV3-1 | NA | TGTGCCAGCAGCCAAGATCTGTTCCAGGGTTTTGGGGCTTTCTTT | CASSQDLFQGFGAFF
TRBJ2-4 | NA | TRBV6-1 | TRBD2 | TGTGCCAGCAGTGAGCGGGGGGACAAAAACATTCAGTACTTC | CASSERGDKNIQYF
TRBJ2-7 | few | TRBV6-1 | TRBD2 | TGTGCCAGCAGTGGGGCTAGCGGGGGGGCCTCCTACGAGCAGTACTTC | CASSGASGGASYEQYF
TRBJ2-3 | few | TRBV7-9 | NA | TGTGCCAGCAGCGTGGACACCTCTAGCACAGATACGCAGTATTTT | CASSVDTSSTDTQYF
TRBJ2-3 | NA | TRBV12-3/TRBV12-4 | NA | TGTGCCAGCAGTGCTGGTGCGGGGAAAACAGATACGCAGTATTTT | CASSAGAGKTDTQYF
TRBJ2-1 | few | TRBV2 | TRBD2 | TGTGCCAGCAGGGGACTAGCGGCCAATGAGCAGTTCTTC | CASRGLAANEQFF
TRBJ2-3 | NA | TRBV3-1 | TRBD2 | TGTGCCAGCAGCCATCAACTAGCGGGGGACACAGATACGCAGTATTTT | CASSHQLAGDTDTQYF